The sequence of this T cell receptor (beta chain) was determined in a study of shared clonotypes between healthy human individuals. Study details: Aged 18 to 49, the donors were a couple of women and a few men. Researchers assigned three CD4 naive, three CD4 memory, two CD8 naive and one CD8 memory plate to each donor.

This CDR3 spans 15 amino acids. The sorted-subset replicate PCRs were given approximately 190 ng DNA, which is tens of thousands of T cell genomes. Original processing notes: ImmunoSEQ output lacked quality scores and full-length reads, limiting matched filtering. Produced via immunoSEQ multiplex PCR; TCRdb's table is partial and in-frame only. V, J and clone size derive from that table, while D and trimming were established from the DNA sequence. The data contain about 2.3 million clones, 85% to 95% of them singletons. In regard to this clone: This CDR3 is also generated by other DNA sequences in the sample.

The clonotype originates from a man younger than 35 in good health. Some clones in this sample may be carry-over from other donors' samples. Sequenced material: naive CD4+ T cells from PBMCs. As for subset: CD45RA+ positively selected. The V and J genes are TRBV1 and TRBJ2-6. TRBV1 is a pseudogene locus. In DNA, the CDR3 is TGCACCAGCAGCTATAGGCTCGCTGGGGCCAACGTCCTGACTTTC. It codes for CTSSYRLAGANVLTF.